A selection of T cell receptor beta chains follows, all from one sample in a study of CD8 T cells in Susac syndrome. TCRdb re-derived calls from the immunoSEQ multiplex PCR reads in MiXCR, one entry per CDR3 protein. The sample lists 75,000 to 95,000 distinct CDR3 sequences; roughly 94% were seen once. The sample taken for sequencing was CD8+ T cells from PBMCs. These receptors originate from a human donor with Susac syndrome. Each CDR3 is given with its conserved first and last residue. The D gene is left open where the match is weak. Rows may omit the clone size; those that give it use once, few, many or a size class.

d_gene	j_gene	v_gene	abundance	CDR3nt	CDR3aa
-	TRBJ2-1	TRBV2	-	TGTGCCAGCAGTGAAGGAGCGGTCTCCTACAATGAGCAGTTCTTC	CASSEGAVSYNEQFF
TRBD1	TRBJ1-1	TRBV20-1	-	TGCAGTGCTGGGGACAGCCGAATACTCACTGAAGCTTTCTTT	CSAGDSRILTEAFF
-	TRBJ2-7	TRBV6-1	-	TGTGCCAGCCCGGGACTTCCCTACGAGCAGTACTTC	CASPGLPYEQYF
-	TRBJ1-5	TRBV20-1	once	TGCAGTGCTAGGACCCGCGGGTTGGAAAGCAATCAGCCCCAGCATTTT	CSARTRGLESNQPQHF
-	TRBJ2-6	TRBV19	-	TGTGCCAGTCACCCCGAATATGGGGCCAACGTCCTGACTTTC	CASHPEYGANVLTF
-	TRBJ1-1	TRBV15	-	TGTGCCACCAGCAGAGATGCGGGGAAAGGAGACACTGAAGCTTTCTTT	CATSRDAGKGDTEAFF
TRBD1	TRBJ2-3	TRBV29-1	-	TGCAGCGCCGTTTCGACAGGGGGCGTAGATACGCAGTATTTT	CSAVSTGGVDTQYF
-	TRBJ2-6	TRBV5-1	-	TGCGCCAGCAGCTTGGGACAGCGAACCCTCTCTGGGGCCAACGTCCTGACTTTC	CASSLGQRTLSGANVLTF
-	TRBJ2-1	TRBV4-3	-	TGCGCCAGCAGCCAAGACCGGGGCTACGAGAATGAGCAGTTCTTC	CASSQDRGYENEQFF
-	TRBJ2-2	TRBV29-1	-	TGCAGCGTGGTAACAGGGGGGGGAACCGGGGAGCTGTTTTTT	CSVVTGGGTGELFF
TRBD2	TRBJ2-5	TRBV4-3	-	TGCGCCAGCAGCCAAGGGACTAGCGGGAGGTATGGGGAAGAGACCCAGTACTTC	CASSQGTSGRYGEETQYF
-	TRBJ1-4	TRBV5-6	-	TGTGCCAGCAGCTTGGCGGGGAGCGAAAAACTGTTTTTT	CASSLAGSEKLFF
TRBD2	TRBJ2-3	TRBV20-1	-	TGCAGTCCACAGATGGAGCGGGGAATGACAGATACGCAGTATTTT	CSPQMERGMTDTQYF